This T cell receptor beta chain was identified in a study of cytomegalovirus exposure and HLA in healthy donors. Overall study findings and caveats: The study assumed roughly uniform donor sequencing depth for presence/absence analyses. A later analysis linked a missense variant in DCLRE1C to the trimming of TCR beta V and J genes. While the bulk of TCR sequences proved rare, some public TCRs turned up in many donors. In an earlier analysis, most TCR beta V segments were productive about 87% or about 30% of the time.

With respect to this clone: The target antigen is unknown.

The PCR contained 60 Vbeta and 13 Jbeta primers. The method was immunoSEQ multiplex PCR; TCRdb's version includes in-frame clones alone and lacks a portion of them. The table has about 97,000 clones, 9.4% seen once. Input material: PBMCs. This clonotype was obtained from a man aged 45 to 65 in good health and CMV-seropositive.

For the CDR3, the DNA is TGTGCCAGTACCAACAGGCGAGCTAACTATGGCTACACCTTC. As protein: CASTNRRANYGYTF. The chain couples TRBV19 to TRBJ1-2; D perhaps matches TRBD1 (5 bases). Germline V gene data show CDR1 as LNHDA and CDR2 as SQIVND (reference sequence). This CDR3 region has 14 residues. V lost 7 bases to trimming and J lost 0 bases, with 12 bases between them.